The entry below gives a single T cell receptor beta chain sequence along with its context. Its antigen is as yet unknown. The V gene's germline CDR1 is LNHDA and CDR2 SQIVND (reference sequence). There are 14 residues in the CDR3. V shed 1 base and J shed 1 base, with 8 bases lying between them. The PCR was carried out with 60 Vbeta primers and 13 Jbeta primers. Sequenced by immunoSEQ multiplex PCR; TCRdb stores in-frame clones only, minus some. The sample has approximately 110,000 clones, 81% seen once. The data are from a study of cytomegalovirus exposure and HLA in healthy donors. Study-wide points: Sequencing depth across donors, presence/absence analyses assumed, was roughly uniform. Prediction of most subjects' HLA-A and HLA-B alleles by TCR beta sequences was reportedly accurate. TCR association rates varied by HLA locus in a later analysis, with DRB1 highest and HLA-C lowest.

This sequence originates from a young woman in good health and CMV-seronegative. The genes are TRBV19 and TRBJ2-7, with a weak D call TRBD1 (6 bases). The sequencing sample was made of PBMCs. CDR3 loop: CASSIGTGSYEQYF. CDR3 in DNA: TGTGCCAGTAGTATAGGTACAGGGTCCTACGAGCAGTACTTC.